The 28 T cell receptor beta chains given below trace back to one sample, sequenced in a study of PD-1 blockade in classical Hodgkin lymphoma. Every one of the patients relapsed after autologous stem cell transplantation (brentuximab vedotin exposure was variable). Repertoires were generated with immunoSEQ multiplex PCR, while TCRdb's copy carries only in-frame clones and drops some. The sample gives about 84,000 clones, about 89% of which show up once; approximately 22% is in the top ten. The source was peripheral blood mononuclear cells (PBMCs), collected at baseline. Receptors were obtained from a human donor with classical Hodgkin lymphoma.

The gene calls are TRBV19 and TRBJ1-3; tentative D call: TRBD1 (6 bases). CDR3 length equals 16 residues. The V gene lost 4 bases and the J gene lost 0 bases, with 13 bases spanning the gap. The germline CDR1 and CDR2 sequences are LNHDA and SQIVND (reference sequence). CDR3 sequence: CASSTGDILSGNTIYF. CDR3 in DNA: TGTGCCAGTAGTACAGGGGACATACTCTCTGGAAACACCATATATTTT.

V and J are TRBV28 and TRBJ1-2, with TRBD1 identical over 11 bases. The V segment lost 6 bases and the J segment 8 bases; nucleotides outside the gene matches: 11. Germline CDR1 and CDR2: MDHEN and SYDVKM. The CDR3 runs to 15 residues. The CDR3 protein is CASSPIGTGGRGYTF. Written as DNA, the CDR3 is TGTGCCAGCAGCCCGATTGGGACAGGGGGACGGGGCTACACCTTC.

This clone was observed a handful of times. The chain joins TRBV6-5 to TRBJ1-1; D may be TRBD1 (6 bases). The V gene lost 7 bases and the J gene lost 3 bases, with 15 bases spanning the gap. In germline, CDR1 is MNHEY, CDR2 SVGAGI. The length of the CDR3 is 14 residues. DNA for the CDR3: TGTGCCAGCACCCCTCTACAGGGAGACACTGAAGCTTTCTTT. It specifies CASTPLQGDTEAFF.

The V gene is TRBV7-9, the J gene TRBJ2-7; 10 positions agree with TRBD2. There are 14 residues in the CDR3. Germline V lookup: CDR1 SEHNR, CDR2 FQNEAQ (reference sequence). The J segment lost 4 bases and the V segment lost 5 bases, leaving 5 bases of the junction unmatched. In DNA form, the CDR3 reads TGTGCCAGCAGCGACGGACTAGCGGCATACGAGCAGTACTTC. Translation: CASSDGLAAYEQYF.

Here the CDR3 reads CASKGDQETQYF. The CDR3, as DNA: TGTGCCAGCAAGGGGGATCAAGAGACCCAGTACTTC. The rearrangement joins TRBV2 to TRBJ2-5; D is possibly TRBD1 (6 bases). The CDR3 has 12 residues. Germline CDR1 is SNHLY and CDR2 is FYNNEI. V was pared by 7 bases and J by 2 bases, with 8 bases between.

The rearrangement links TRBV20-1 to TRBJ2-7; no reliable D call. Between the trimmed V and J ends, which lost 4 bases and 6 bases, there was a span of 10 bases. The CDR3 is made up of 11 amino acids. CDR1 and CDR2 from the germline V gene are DFQATT and SNEGSKA (reference sequence). In DNA, the CDR3 is TGCAGTGCTAACAAACTCGTCGAGCAGTACTTC. It specifies CSANKLVEQYF.

The CDR3 DNA reads as TGTGCCATCAGCGACAGGGGGCAGGGTGAAAAACTGTTTTTT. Translation gives CAISDRGQGEKLFF. The rearrangement uses TRBV10-3 and TRBJ1-4, with 10 bases aligning to TRBD1. Germline V gene data show CDR1 as ENHRY and CDR2 as SYGVKD. The CDR3 spans 14 residues. V lost 6 bases and J lost 7; bases outside the gene matches: 5.

This sequence joins TRBV7-9 and TRBJ2-3; D call uncertain. The CDR3 is 14 amino acids. Germline CDR1 and CDR2: SEHNR and FQNEAQ (reference sequence). V was pared by 2 bases and J by 2 bases, with 8 bases between. The DNA of the CDR3 is TGTGCCAGCAGCTTAAGCAGTGCCACAGATACGCAGTATTTT. It yields the protein CASSLSSATDTQYF.

V is TRBV27 and J is TRBJ1-1, with D perhaps matching TRBD1 (5 bases). The CDR3 is made up of 14 amino acids. The germline CDR1 and CDR2 sequences are MNHEY and SMNVEV (reference sequence). The V end was cut by 2 bases, the J end by 2 bases, with 9 bases between. CDR3 residues: CASSLGAANTEAFF. For the CDR3, the DNA is TGTGCCAGCAGTTTAGGGGCAGCTAACACTGAAGCTTTCTTT.

This chain uses TRBV10-2 with TRBJ2-4; 15 positions match TRBD2. Germline CDR1 and CDR2: WSHSY and SAAADI. The V and J ends lost 0 bases and 3 bases, in that order; junction bases with no gene match: 6. There are 19 residues in the CDR3. CDR3 bases: TGCGCCAGCAGTGAGTCGGGACTAGCGGGAGGATCGGGCAAAAACATTCAGTACTTC. Amino acids: CASSESGLAGGSGKNIQYF.

V usage is TRBV27 and J usage is TRBJ2-7; 13 bases match TRBD2. This CDR3 has 15 residues. Per the germline V gene, CDR1 is MNHEY and CDR2 is SMNVEV (reference sequence). V was clipped by 5 bases and J by 2 bases; unmatched bases: 3. CDR3 in DNA: TGTGCCAGCAGTCCAGGGACTAGCGGGACCTACGAGCAGTACTTC. Its translation: CASSPGTSGTYEQYF.

The chain employs TRBV30 and TRBJ2-1; 7 bases line up with TRBD2. The V and J ends lost 6 bases and 7 bases, in that order; junction bases with no gene match: 9. Per germline, CDR1 GTSNPN and CDR2 SVGIG (reference sequence). CDR3 length: 13 amino acids. CDR3 protein: CACRGVLGNEQFF. In DNA, the CDR3 is TGTGCCTGTCGGGGGGTACTCGGGAATGAGCAGTTCTTC. The variable domain in full, with the rest retrieved from reference TRBV30 and TRBJ2-1, is SQTIHQWPATLVQPVGSPLSLECTVEGTSNPNLYWYRQAAGRGLQLLFYSVGIGQISSEVPQNLSASRPQDRQFILSSKKLLLSDSGFYLCACRGVLGNEQFFGPGTRLTVL.

This chain joins TRBV19 and TRBJ2-1; weak D call: TRBD2 (6 bases). Trimming pared 4 bases from V and 10 bases from J, leaving 20 bases between. The CDR3 contains 15 residues. From germline, CDR1 is LNHDA and CDR2 SQIVND (reference sequence). The DNA of the CDR3 is TGTGCCAGTAGTACTGTCCCGGGACTCCAACCCGAGCAGTTCTTC. It codes for CASSTVPGLQPEQFF.

The chain employs TRBV27 and TRBJ2-1; possibly TRBD2 for D (5 bases). Trimming removed 1 base from V and 5 bases from J, with 15 bases in between. The germline V gene encodes CDR1 MNHEY and CDR2 SMNVEV (reference sequence). This CDR3 has 16 residues. The CDR3 DNA is TGTGCCAGCAGTTTATTCGTGGCGGGCCAGCACAATGAGCAGTTCTTC. It yields the protein CASSLFVAGQHNEQFF.

This CDR3 reads CASSSLQLAGGPDEFF. The CDR3 DNA reads as TGTGCCAGCAGCTCCCTGCAACTAGCGGGAGGGCCGGACGAGTTCTTC. The chain recombines TRBV7-9 with TRBJ2-1, with 13 bases lining up with TRBD2. The CDR3 has 16 amino acids. With 4 bases clipped from V and 14 bases from J, the junction kept 14 bases outside the gene matches. The germline gives CDR1 SEHNR, CDR2 FQNEAQ (reference sequence).

V and J are TRBV27 and TRBJ2-5; D is uncertain. CDR1 is MNHEY and CDR2 is SMNVEV in the germline V gene (reference sequence). The length of the CDR3 is 14 residues. Trimming stripped 6 bases from V and 5 bases from J, with 16 bases between. The CDR3 DNA reads as TGTGCCAGCAGCCGATTAAGCCGCCCCGAGACCCAGTACTTC. It is translated as CASSRLSRPETQYF.

The chain has TRBV29-1 and TRBJ2-7, with TRBD1 matching 7 bases. CDR3 length: 12 amino acids. CDR1 SQVTM and CDR2 ANQGSEA come from the germline V gene. The junction had 4 bases not matched to a gene; V was cut back by 3 bases and J by 5 bases. DNA for the CDR3: TGCAGCGTTGATGCGACAGGGCACGAGCAGTACTTC. This translates into CSVDATGHEQYF.

The rearrangement uses TRBV2 and TRBJ1-1; possible D gene TRBD1, 5 bases. CDR1 is SNHLY, CDR2 FYNNEI, per germline. CDR3 length: 13 residues. Trimming pared 10 bases from V and 1 base from J, leaving 13 bases between. The CDR3 DNA reads as TGTGCCACGTCGACAGAGGGGAACACTGAAGCTTTCTTT. It encodes CATSTEGNTEAFF.

The gene calls are TRBV30 and TRBJ1-5, with D possibly being TRBD1 (6 bases). V was cut by 5 bases and J by 6 bases, with 14 bases left in between. The germline V gene has CDR1 GTSNPN and CDR2 SVGIG (reference sequence). The CDR3 is 13 residues long. CDR3 nucleotides: TGTGCCTGGGCCCAGGGAGGGGGTCAGCCCCAGCATTTT. Residues: CAWAQGGGQPQHF.

V and J are TRBV19 and TRBJ2-3; D remains unclear. V lost 3 bases and J lost 0, with 10 bases in between. Per the germline V gene, CDR1 is LNHDA and CDR2 is SQIVND (reference sequence). The CDR3 spans 15 residues. CDR3 sequence: CASSILGTSTDTQYF. In DNA, the CDR3 is TGTGCCAGTAGTATCTTGGGAACTAGCACAGATACGCAGTATTTT.

CDR3 region: CASSRGTSNYNEQFF. The CDR3 nucleotides are TGTGCCAGTAGTCGTGGGACTAGCAATTACAATGAGCAGTTCTTC. This chain connects TRBV19 to TRBJ2-1, with 9 positions matching TRBD2. V was pared by 5 bases and J by 4 bases, with 6 bases of the junction left unmatched. Germline V gene lookup returns CDR1 LNHDA and CDR2 SQIVND (reference sequence). The CDR3 spans 15 residues.

The chain uses TRBV5-1 and TRBJ1-1; D perhaps matches TRBD1 (6 bases). The CDR3 is 15 residues long. Germline V gene lookup returns CDR1 SGHRS and CDR2 YFSETQ. V gave up 4 bases and J gave up 7 bases, with 20 bases separating them. CDR3 bases: TGCGCCAGCAGCATCGGACAGCCCGCTGGGAGTGAAGCTTTCTTT. Its translation: CASSIGQPAGSEAFF. The full variable domain, rest sourced from reference TRBV5-1 and TRBJ1-1, is KAGVTQTPRYLIKTRGQQVTLSCSPISGHRSVSWYQQTPGQGLQFLFEYFSETQRNKGNFPGRFSGRQFSNSRSEMNVSTLELGDSALYLCASSIGQPAGSEAFFGQGTRLTVV.

The chain recombines TRBV29-1 with TRBJ2-1; 7 nucleotides match TRBD2. This CDR3 contains 16 residues. J lost 7 bases, V lost 3 bases, and 15 bases had no gene match. The germline gives CDR1 SQVTM, CDR2 ANQGSEA. CDR3 bases: TGCAGCGTTGACCCCCTGGCCAGGGAGGGGCGTAATGAGCAGTTCTTC. Protein product: CSVDPLAREGRNEQFF.

The chain uses TRBV29-1 and TRBJ2-7, with D hard to call. Germline lookup yields CDR1 SQVTM and CDR2 ANQGSEA. V lost 6 bases, J lost 1 base, and 10 bases lay in between. The CDR3 length is 12 residues. In DNA, the CDR3 is TGCAGCGTGAGGAAAGATTCCTACGAGCAGTACTTC. It specifies CSVRKDSYEQYF.

The chain combines TRBV10-3 with TRBJ2-5, with 8 nucleotides matching TRBD2. This CDR3 is 16 amino acids long. V lost 6 bases to trimming and J lost 3 bases; unmatched junction nucleotides: 12. CDR1 is ENHRY and CDR2 is SYGVKD in the germline V gene. The CDR3 sequence is CAISPGGEKFKETQYF. The CDR3 DNA follows: TGTGCCATCAGCCCCGGGGGGGAGAAGTTTAAAGAGACCCAGTACTTC.

CDR3 protein: CASSEGNYGYTF. CDR3 DNA: TGTGCCAGTAGTGAGGGGAACTATGGCTACACCTTC. This chain connects TRBV19 to TRBJ1-2; TRBD1 might be the D (5 bases). Trimming stripped 5 bases from V and 2 bases from J, with 6 bases between. The CDR3 covers 12 residues. CDR1 and CDR2 from the germline V gene are LNHDA and SQIVND (reference sequence).

V usage is TRBV29-1 and J usage is TRBJ2-7, with D maybe TRBD1 (6 bases). Germline CDR1 SQVTM, CDR2 ANQGSEA. V lost 1 base to trimming and J lost 3 bases, with 16 bases between them. This CDR3 has 15 amino acids. The CDR3, as DNA: TGCAGCGTTGAAGGGTCAAGAGAACAGGGCTACGAGCAGTACTTC. Protein product: CSVEGSREQGYEQYF.

V and J are TRBV25-1 and TRBJ1-1, with D perhaps TRBD1 (5 bases). The CDR3 length is 13 residues. Germline values: CDR1 MGHDK, CDR2 SYGVNS. The ends were cut back, 8 bases at V and 0 bases at J, with 10 bases in the middle. The CDR3 loop is CASAWGVNTEAFF. CDR3 DNA: TGTGCCAGCGCTTGGGGGGTGAACACTGAAGCTTTCTTT.